This T cell receptor beta chain was sequenced for a study of Ad26.COV2.S vaccination and SARS-CoV-2 variants. Whole-study context: Enrollment placed the donor in the COV1001 Ad26.COV2.S trial arm. Once or twice, 56 days apart, Ad26.COV2.S was delivered intramuscularly. Whole-study findings and limits: Whether participants received vaccine or placebo, their non-spike TCR breadth was similar.

This clone has more than one count but fewer than ten. Its target is unknown. Repertoires were generated with immunoSEQ multiplex PCR, while TCRdb's copy carries only in-frame clones and drops some. The sample carries more than 300,000 clones, 86% recorded once. V lost 4 bases and J 6 bases, leaving 18 bases between the germline ends. In germline, CDR1 is MNHNS, CDR2 SASEGT. The CDR3 loop spans 16 amino acids. Treatment specified: some 20 received Ad26.COV2.S at low or high dose, single or two shots; 5 received placebo; per-sample allocation not given. Samples were taken on day 63 after the first vaccine or placebo injection.

The chain uses TRBV6-1 and TRBJ2-2, with a possible D match to TRBD2 (5 bases). This sequence originates from a person aged 18 to 59 who received the Ad26.COV2.S COVID-19 vaccine or a placebo. This sample comprised peripheral blood, obtained in a trial of Ad26.COV2.S vaccine versus placebo. Here the CDR3 reads CASSAPRRGSPGELFF. CDR3 sequence (DNA): TGTGCCAGCAGTGCCCCTCGGAGAGGGTCCCCCGGGGAGCTGTTTTTT.